These T cell receptor beta chains were read from a single sample in a study of CD8 T cells in Susac syndrome. Using its own MiXCR run on the immunoSEQ multiplex PCR reads, TCRdb lists one record per CDR3 protein. The table includes some 300,000 distinct CDR3 sequences, 70% to 90% detected once. Sequencing was carried out using CD8+ T cells from PBMCs. These receptor sequences come from a human donor with multiple sclerosis. CDR3s include the opening cysteine and the closing phenylalanine or tryptophan. A D gene is named only where the DNA matches it firmly. Size values are once, few and many counts, or a class for expanded clones, and some rows have none.

v_call	d_call	clone_size	j_call	cdr3_aa	cdr3_nt
TRBV27	NA	once	TRBJ2-5	CASSFSHSAIGQETQYF	TGTGCCAGCAGTTTTAGCCATTCAGCCATCGGCCAAGAGACCCAGTACTTC
TRBV27	TRBD1	NA	TRBJ1-5	CASSPIGTGNPYSNQPQHF	TGTGCCAGCAGCCCGATTGGGACAGGGAACCCTTATAGCAATCAGCCCCAGCATTTT
TRBV30	NA	NA	TRBJ1-3	CAWSDGVGNTIYF	TGTGCCTGGAGCGACGGAGTAGGAAACACCATATATTTT
TRBV6-2/TRBV6-3	NA	NA	TRBJ1-2	CASSYVGQAWDYGYTF	TGTGCCAGCAGTTATGTGGGGCAGGCGTGGGACTATGGCTACACCTTC
TRBV4-3	NA	NA	TRBJ2-6	CASSPGGDRLSGANVLTF	TGCGCCAGCAGCCCGGGAGGGGACAGACTGTCTGGGGCCAACGTCCTGACTTTC
TRBV3-1	NA	NA	TRBJ2-5	CASSHLGAGRGEGQYF	TGTGCCAGCAGCCACCTGGGCGCGGGCAGGGGAGAGGGCCAGTACTTC
TRBV6-2/TRBV6-3	TRBD2	NA	TRBJ2-3	CASSARLAGVSNTQYF	TGTGCCAGCAGTGCAAGACTAGCGGGAGTCTCAAATACGCAGTATTTT
TRBV6-1	TRBD2	NA	TRBJ2-7	CASSLAGAPNEQYF	TGTGCCAGCAGTTTAGCGGGAGCTCCAAACGAGCAGTACTTC
TRBV12-3/TRBV12-4	TRBD2	NA	TRBJ2-7	CASGGASGTYEQYF	TGTGCCTCCGGAGGGGCTAGCGGGACCTACGAGCAGTACTTC
TRBV28	NA	NA	TRBJ1-5	CASSPRDRSLNQPQHF	TGTGCCAGCAGTCCCCGCGACAGGTCCTTAAATCAGCCCCAGCATTTT
TRBV6-1	NA	NA	TRBJ2-7	CASNIRGPYYEQYF	TGTGCCAGCAACATCAGGGGTCCCTATTACGAGCAGTACTTC
TRBV15	TRBD1	once	TRBJ1-5	CATSRVVTGDQPQHF	TGTGCCACCAGCAGAGTTGTAACAGGGGATCAGCCCCAGCATTTT
TRBV4-3	TRBD2	NA	TRBJ2-1	CASSQTRLAGNNEQFF	TGCGCCAGCAGCCAAACACGGCTAGCGGGAAACAATGAGCAGTTCTTC
TRBV4-3	NA	NA	TRBJ1-4	CASSQGAGTKHEKLFF	TGCGCCAGCAGCCAAGGAGCCGGGACAAAGCATGAAAAACTGTTTTTT
TRBV20-1	NA	NA	TRBJ2-7	CSASYGSGYEQYF	TGCAGTGCTAGCTACGGGAGTGGCTACGAGCAGTACTTC
TRBV5-5	NA	NA	TRBJ2-3	CASSSWIGVRAYTQYF	TGTGCCAGCAGCTCGTGGATCGGAGTAAGGGCCTATACGCAGTATTTT
TRBV7-9	NA	once	TRBJ2-7	CASSTSEALLSYEQYF	TGTGCCAGCAGCACGTCGGAAGCCCTACTATCCTACGAGCAGTACTTC
TRBV30	NA	NA	TRBJ1-1	CAWSRTETTEAFF	TGTGCCTGGAGTCGGACAGAGACCACTGAAGCTTTCTTT
TRBV29-1	NA	NA	TRBJ2-1	CSVGTEYNEQFF	TGCAGCGTCGGGACGGAGTACAATGAGCAGTTCTTC
TRBV15	TRBD1	NA	TRBJ2-1	CATSSSGTGIYNEQFF	TGTGCCACCAGCAGCTCCGGGACAGGGATATACAATGAGCAGTTCTTC
TRBV4-2	TRBD2	NA	TRBJ2-3	CASSRPTSGDTDTQYF	TGTGCCAGCAGCCGGCCAACTAGCGGGGACACAGATACGCAGTATTTT
TRBV15	TRBD1	NA	TRBJ2-1	CATRGQGSYNEQFF	TGTGCCACCCGAGGACAGGGCTCCTACAATGAGCAGTTCTTC
TRBV28	TRBD2	NA	TRBJ2-2	CASSFPGGPNTGELFF	TGTGCCAGCAGTTTCCCGGGAGGCCCGAACACCGGGGAGCTGTTTTTT
TRBV19	NA	NA	TRBJ2-7	CASSIWQESSYEQYF	TGTGCCAGTAGTATATGGCAGGAATCCTCCTACGAGCAGTACTTC
TRBV6-1	TRBD1	NA	TRBJ1-1	CASGGGQGAWNTEAFF	TGTGCCAGCGGCGGAGGGCAGGGGGCATGGAACACTGAAGCTTTCTTT
TRBV27	NA	NA	TRBJ2-7	CASSPLGSHYSYSYEQYF	TGTGCCAGCAGTCCCCTTGGGTCCCATTACTCGTACTCCTACGAGCAGTACTTC
TRBV28	NA	once	TRBJ1-3	CASSPTIDIPRGLGNTIYF	TGTGCCAGCAGCCCCACTATAGACATCCCCCGAGGGCTCGGAAACACCATATATTTT
TRBV15	TRBD2	NA	TRBJ2-3	CATSSPRTSEDTQYF	TGTGCCACCAGCAGCCCCCGGACTAGCGAGGATACGCAGTATTTT
TRBV24-1	NA	NA	TRBJ2-1	CATSPTNNNEQFF	TGTGCCACCAGTCCCACGAACAATAATGAGCAGTTCTTC
TRBV19	NA	once	TRBJ2-3	CASSPRISDTQYF	TGTGCCAGTAGTCCCAGGATTTCAGATACGCAGTATTTT
TRBV27	NA	NA	TRBJ1-1	CASSLSLIPNTEAFF	TGTGCCAGCAGTCTCTCCCTAATTCCGAACACTGAAGCTTTCTTT
TRBV15	NA	NA	TRBJ2-7	CATSRDWGSSYEQYF	TGTGCCACCAGCAGAGATTGGGGCAGTTCCTACGAGCAGTACTTC
TRBV4-2	NA	once	TRBJ2-1	CASSSETFRAASYNEQFF	TGTGCCAGCAGCTCCGAGACCTTTAGGGCCGCATCCTACAATGAGCAGTTCTTC
TRBV6-6	NA	NA	TRBJ1-4	CASSYLIRGVEGKLFF	TGTGCCAGCAGTTACCTGATTCGGGGCGTGGAAGGAAAACTGTTTTTT
TRBV7-2	NA	few	TRBJ2-7	CASSLGDIAYEQYF	TGTGCCAGCAGCTTAGGTGACATCGCCTACGAGCAGTACTTC
TRBV6-2/TRBV6-3	TRBD1	NA	TRBJ1-1	CASSSHEQGVGTEAFF	TGTGCCAGCAGTTCCCATGAACAGGGGGTGGGCACTGAAGCTTTCTTT
TRBV25-1	TRBD2	NA	TRBJ2-1	CASSEWGGGHEQFF	TGTGCCAGCAGTGAATGGGGCGGGGGTCATGAGCAGTTCTTC
TRBV19	NA	NA	TRBJ1-1	CASIVDGDTEAFF	TGTGCCAGTATTGTGGATGGAGACACTGAAGCTTTCTTT
TRBV19	NA	NA	TRBJ2-2	CASTTGSGTPGELFF	TGTGCCAGTACCACGGGGAGCGGAACTCCCGGGGAGCTGTTTTTT
TRBV28	NA	NA	TRBJ1-5	CASIPGGGRQPQHF	TGTGCCAGCATCCCCGGGGGGGGTCGGCAGCCCCAGCATTTT
TRBV27	TRBD1	NA	TRBJ2-1	CASSWLMGQAYNEQFF	TGTGCCAGCAGTTGGCTGATGGGACAGGCCTACAATGAGCAGTTCTTC
TRBV27	NA	few	TRBJ2-7	CASSYQGVWYEQYF	TGTGCCAGCAGTTATCAGGGTGTCTGGTACGAGCAGTACTTC
TRBV7-8	NA	NA	TRBJ2-7	CASSSRPGPYEQYF	TGTGCCAGCAGCTCCCGACCAGGGCCCTACGAGCAGTACTTC
TRBV10-3	NA	NA	TRBJ1-1	CAITGESAEAFF	TGTGCCATCACAGGGGAATCCGCTGAAGCTTTCTTT
TRBV30	TRBD1	NA	TRBJ2-3	CAWQGVRTDTQYF	TGTGCCTGGCAGGGGGTGCGCACAGATACGCAGTATTTT